These T cell receptor beta chains were read from a single sample in a study of cytomegalovirus exposure and HLA in healthy donors. Method: immunoSEQ multiplex PCR; TCRdb's copy keeps in-frame clones and lacks some. The sample holds under 200,000 clones, over 85% seen once. The sequencing sample was made of PBMCs. All receptors derive from a woman between 18 and 29 years old in good health and CMV-seropositive. Both conserved end residues are part of each CDR3. D genes are given only for firm matches. A clone size is listed for some rows: how often the clone was seen (once, few, many), or a class if it is expanded.

d_call j_call v_call clone_size cdr3_nt cdr3_aa
TRBD1 TRBJ2-4 TRBV28 - TGTGCCAGATCTTGGGACAGGGTGGGTCTAGCCAAAAACATTCAGTACTTC CARSWDRVGLAKNIQYF
TRBD1 TRBJ1-2 TRBV4-1 few TGCGCCAGCAGCCAAGTAGGACAGGGTTTGGGCTACACCTTC CASSQVGQGLGYTF
TRBD1 TRBJ1-5 TRBV6-5 - TGTGCCAGCAGTTACTCAGGGGGCGCGGGAAATCAGCCCCAGCATTTT CASSYSGGAGNQPQHF
TRBD1 TRBJ2-7 TRBV6-5 - TGTGCCAGCAGTTACCGGGACAGGGCGGGCTACGAGCAGTACTTC CASSYRDRAGYEQYF
TRBD2 TRBJ2-7 TRBV9 - TGTGCCAGCAGCGAAGCGGGAGCCTACGAGCAGTACTTC CASSEAGAYEQYF
TRBD2 TRBJ2-7 TRBV7-3 - TGTGCCAGCAGCTTATTAGGGACTAGAGGCGAGCAGTACTTC CASSLLGTRGEQYF
TRBD1 TRBJ2-6 TRBV27 - TGTGCCAGCAGTTCCCCGACAGGGATGGCTGGGGCCAACGTCCTGACTTTC CASSSPTGMAGANVLTF
TRBD1 TRBJ1-2 TRBV18 - TGTGCCAGCTCACCTTCGGGACAGGGTTATCAGGGCTACACCTTC CASSPSGQGYQGYTF
TRBD1 TRBJ2-1 TRBV30 once TGTGCCTGGAGGATTGGACAGGGGGAGTACAATGAGCAGTTCTTC CAWRIGQGEYNEQFF
TRBD2 TRBJ2-7 TRBV11-3 once TGTGCCAGCAGCTTAGCTTATGGTAGCGGGAACTACGAGCAGTACTTC CASSLAYGSGNYEQYF
- TRBJ2-7 TRBV5-6 - TGTGCCAGCAGCTTGGTCGGGACTGAGTTATACGAGCAGTACTTC CASSLVGTELYEQYF
TRBD1 TRBJ1-2 TRBV7-9 few TGTGCCAGCAGCTTACTCCCACGACGACGGACAGGGGGCGGCTATGGCTACACCTTC CASSLLPRRRTGGGYGYTF
TRBD1 TRBJ1-5 TRBV30 - TGTGCCTGGAGTACAGGGGGAGGACAGCCCCAGCATTTT CAWSTGGGQPQHF
TRBD2 TRBJ2-2 TRBV27 - TGTGCCAGCAGTTTAAATCTAGCGGGAGGGTCCGCCGGGGAGCTGTTTTTT CASSLNLAGGSAGELFF
TRBD2 TRBJ2-3 TRBV7-9 once TGTGCCAGCGGGACTACATATTCCACAGATACGCAGTATTTT CASGTTYSTDTQYF
- TRBJ1-4 TRBV7-8 - TGTGCCAGCAGCTCTATCCCACAGCGGGGGGAAAAACTGTTTTTT CASSSIPQRGEKLFF
TRBD2 TRBJ2-2 TRBV7-2 - TGTGCCAGCCGCTCCCGGCTAGCGGGGCAGAAAGGGGAGCTGTTTTTT CASRSRLAGQKGELFF
TRBD2 TRBJ2-5 TRBV30 - TGTGCCTGGAGTGGGACTAGAGGAGAGACCCAGTACTTC CAWSGTRGETQYF
- TRBJ1-5 TRBV6-1 once TGTGCCAGCACCGGGGTACCAAATCAGCCCCAGCATTTT CASTGVPNQPQHF
- TRBJ1-2 TRBV15 - TGTGCCACCAGTAGCCAGCGGGCTAACTATGGCTACACCTTC CATSSQRANYGYTF
TRBD1 TRBJ2-5 TRBV5-6 once TGTGCCAGCAGCTTCCGACAGGGGAGTATGAAAGAGACCCAGTACTTC CASSFRQGSMKETQYF
TRBD2 TRBJ2-3 TRBV7-8 - TGTGCCAGCAGCGGAACTAGCGGGAGGACAGATACGCAGTATTTT CASSGTSGRTDTQYF
TRBD1 TRBJ1-2 TRBV2 - TGTGCCAGCAGTGTCCGACAGGGAGGAGGCTACACCTTC CASSVRQGGGYTF
TRBD2 TRBJ2-2 TRBV27 - TGTGCCAGTACTAGCGCCAACACCGGGGAGCTGTTTTTT CASTSANTGELFF
- TRBJ2-5 TRBV7-3 - TGTGCCAGCAGGGCCGGGACACAGGAAGAGACCCAGTACTTC CASRAGTQEETQYF
TRBD1 TRBJ1-5 TRBV7-9 - TGTGCCACGGCAACAGGGGGCGCATGGGAGCCCCAGCATTTT CATATGGAWEPQHF
TRBD2 TRBJ2-1 TRBV10-3 - TGTGCCATCAGGGCGGGACTAGCGGGAGGGTTCGGAAATGAGCAGTTCTTC CAIRAGLAGGFGNEQFF
- TRBJ1-4 TRBV15 - TGTGCCACCAGCTACGATCAGGGGATTGAAAAACTGTTTTTT CATSYDQGIEKLFF
TRBD2 TRBJ2-2 TRBV9 - TGTGCCAGCAGCACTGTAGCGGGACGGGCCGGGGAGCTGTTTTTT CASSTVAGRAGELFF
TRBD1 TRBJ2-3 TRBV30 - TGTGCCTGGGGGGACAGGGGGCCTGGAGATACGCAGTATTTT CAWGDRGPGDTQYF
- TRBJ1-1 TRBV27 - TGTGCCAGCAGTTACTCGGACGGAACCCGCGGGGCTGAAGCTTTCTTT CASSYSDGTRGAEAFF
- TRBJ2-7 TRBV13 - TGTGCCAGCAGCTTCTTACGGGCCTACGAGCAGTACTTC CASSFLRAYEQYF
TRBD2 TRBJ2-2 TRBV19 - TGTGCCAGTAAGGGTGGCGGGAGGTCCACCGGGGAGCTGTTTTTT CASKGGGRSTGELFF
TRBD1 TRBJ2-1 TRBV28 - TGTGCCAGCAGTACCCTCCGCTACAGGGGTCTAAATGAGCAGTTCTTC CASSTLRYRGLNEQFF
- TRBJ1-4 TRBV30 once TGTGCCTGGAGTGAAGGGGATACTAATGAAAAACTGTTTTTT CAWSEGDTNEKLFF
TRBD1 TRBJ1-2 TRBV6-1 - TGTGCCAGCAGCCCGGGACAGTCCTATGGCTACACCTTC CASSPGQSYGYTF
TRBD1 TRBJ2-7 TRBV5-1 - TGCGCCAGCAGCTTGGTGTCGACAGGGGCCTACGAGCAGTACTTC CASSLVSTGAYEQYF
- TRBJ1-5 TRBV6-6 - TGTGCCAGCAGTTACTCTTTCGGAGGAGGGCAGCCCCAGCATTTT CASSYSFGGGQPQHF
- TRBJ1-5 TRBV6-6 - TGTGCCACACACAGTAGTAGCAATCAGCCCCAGCATTTT CATHSSSNQPQHF
- TRBJ1-5 TRBV9 - TGTGCCAGCAGCGTAGGGGGCCAGAGCAATCAGCCCCAGCATTTT CASSVGGQSNQPQHF
TRBD1 TRBJ1-5 TRBV7-2 once TGTGCCAGCAGCTTGGAGGGGGCTTACAATCAGCCCCAGCATTTT CASSLEGAYNQPQHF
- TRBJ1-5 TRBV19 - TGTGCCAGTAGCTCTTCAGGTTGGGAGAGGGATCAGCCCCAGCATTTT CASSSSGWERDQPQHF
TRBD1 TRBJ2-3 TRBV5-6 - TGTGCCAGCAGCTACCGGACAGGGAGAGGTGATACGCAGTATTTT CASSYRTGRGDTQYF
TRBD1 TRBJ1-1 TRBV6-1 once TGTGCCAGCACCAGGGGGCAGAGGGAAACTGAAGCTTTCTTT CASTRGQRETEAFF
TRBD1 TRBJ2-5 TRBV6-1 - TGTGCCAGCAGTGAAGGGGGACAGGGGGCGCGGAAGGCCCAGTACTTC CASSEGGQGARKAQYF
TRBD2 TRBJ2-1 TRBV6-4 - TGTGCCAGCAGTGACTCTCCGGGACTAGCGGGAGTGGTTGAGCAGTTCTTC CASSDSPGLAGVVEQFF
- TRBJ2-2 TRBV7-2 - TGTGCCAGCAGCTTATACTCTAGCCAAGCTTCGAACACCGGGGAGCTGTTTTTT CASSLYSSQASNTGELFF
- TRBJ2-2 TRBV19 - TGTGCCAGTACCGACGGCCTAGTAAACACCGGGGAGCTGTTTTTT CASTDGLVNTGELFF
TRBD1 TRBJ2-7 TRBV2 - TGTGCCAGCGGGACAGGGGCCCTACAAGAGCAGTACTTC CASGTGALQEQYF
- TRBJ2-3 TRBV2 - TGTGCCAGCATTGAACAGAGCACAGATACGCAGTATTTT CASIEQSTDTQYF
- TRBJ1-2 TRBV5-1 once TGCGCCAGCAGCTTGGAAGTCAGATCTAACTATGGCTACACCTTC CASSLEVRSNYGYTF
- TRBJ2-1 TRBV11-3 - TGTGCCAGCAGCTTAGGACTCACTTCCTCCTACAATGAGCAGTTCTTC CASSLGLTSSYNEQFF
- TRBJ2-7 TRBV13 few TGTGCCAGCAGCTCCCAGCCTCCCTTACTAGCCTTC CASSSQPPLLAF
- TRBJ1-2 TRBV28 - TGTGCCAGCAGTTCCGGTCGCCGACTAAACTATGGCTACACCTTC CASSSGRRLNYGYTF